This paragraph covers one T cell receptor beta chain sequence. Its antigen is not known. Sequenced by immunoSEQ multiplex PCR; TCRdb stores in-frame clones only, minus some. Of over 120,000 clones listed, around 90% are singletons. The data stem from a study of cytomegalovirus exposure and HLA in healthy donors. Study-wide findings and caveats: Subsequent analysis showed first-cohort TCR clusters tending to co-occur in 120 validation repertoires. The listing of roughly 160 TCR beta chains classed them as cytomegalovirus-associated. Specificity of a few CMV-associated chains for CMV antigens was verified in vitro.

The CDR3 runs to 14 residues. The ends lost 3 bases at V and 1 base at J; junction bases unmatched: 2. The germline CDR1 and CDR2 sequences are PRHDT and FYEKMQ (reference sequence). The chain is built from TRBV13 and TRBJ2-5, with 7 nucleotides matching TRBD2. The TCR was taken from a woman under 40 in good health and CMV-seropositive. The sample consisted of PBMCs. This CDR3 reads CASSFPGGQETQYF. The CDR3 coding sequence is TGTGCCAGCAGCTTTCCGGGGGGCCAAGAGACCCAGTACTTC.